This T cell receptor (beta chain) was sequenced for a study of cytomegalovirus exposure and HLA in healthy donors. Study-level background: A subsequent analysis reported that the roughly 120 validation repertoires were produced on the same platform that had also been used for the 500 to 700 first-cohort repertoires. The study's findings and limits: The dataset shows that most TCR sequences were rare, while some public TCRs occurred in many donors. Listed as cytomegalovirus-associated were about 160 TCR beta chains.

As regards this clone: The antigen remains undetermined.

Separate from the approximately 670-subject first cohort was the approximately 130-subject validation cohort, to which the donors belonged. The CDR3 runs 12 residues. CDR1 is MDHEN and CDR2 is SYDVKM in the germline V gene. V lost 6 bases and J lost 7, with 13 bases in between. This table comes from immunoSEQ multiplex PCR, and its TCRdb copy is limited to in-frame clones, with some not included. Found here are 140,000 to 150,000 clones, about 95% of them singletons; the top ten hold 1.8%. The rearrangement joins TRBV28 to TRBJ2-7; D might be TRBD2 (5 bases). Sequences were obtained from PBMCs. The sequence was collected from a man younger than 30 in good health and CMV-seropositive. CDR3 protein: CASSSLGTEQYF. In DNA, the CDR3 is TGTGCCAGCAGCTCACTAGGAACTGAGCAGTACTTC.